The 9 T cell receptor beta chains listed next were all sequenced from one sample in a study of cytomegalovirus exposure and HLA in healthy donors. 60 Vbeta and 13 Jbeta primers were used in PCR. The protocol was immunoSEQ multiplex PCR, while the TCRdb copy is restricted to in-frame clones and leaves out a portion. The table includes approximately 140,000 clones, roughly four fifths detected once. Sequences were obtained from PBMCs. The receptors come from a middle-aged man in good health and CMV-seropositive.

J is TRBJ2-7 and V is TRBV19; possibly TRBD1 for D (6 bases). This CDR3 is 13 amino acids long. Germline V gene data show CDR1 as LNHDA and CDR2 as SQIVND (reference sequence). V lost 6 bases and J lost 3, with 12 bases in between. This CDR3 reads CASRKGVSYEQYF. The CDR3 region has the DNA TGTGCCAGTAGAAAGGGGGTGAGCTACGAGCAGTACTTC.

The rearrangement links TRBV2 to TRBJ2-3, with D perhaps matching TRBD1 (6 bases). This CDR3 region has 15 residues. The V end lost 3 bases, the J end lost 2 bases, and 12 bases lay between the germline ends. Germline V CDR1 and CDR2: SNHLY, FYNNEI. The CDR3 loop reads CASSENRDATDTQYF. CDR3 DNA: TGTGCCAGCAGTGAGAACAGGGACGCCACAGATACGCAGTATTTT.

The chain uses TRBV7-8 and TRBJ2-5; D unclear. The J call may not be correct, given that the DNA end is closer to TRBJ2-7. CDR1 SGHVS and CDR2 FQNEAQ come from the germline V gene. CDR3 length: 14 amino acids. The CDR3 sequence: CASSLRPSFSEQYF. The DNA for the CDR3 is TGTGCCAGCAGCTTACGACCCTCTTTCAGCGAGCAGTACTTC.

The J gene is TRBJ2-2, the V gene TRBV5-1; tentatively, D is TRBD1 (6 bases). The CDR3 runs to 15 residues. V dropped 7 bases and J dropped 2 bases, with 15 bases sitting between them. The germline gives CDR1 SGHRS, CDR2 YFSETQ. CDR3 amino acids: CASEVGGHNTGELFF. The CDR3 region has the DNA TGCGCCAGCGAGGTAGGGGGACACAACACCGGGGAGCTGTTTTTT.

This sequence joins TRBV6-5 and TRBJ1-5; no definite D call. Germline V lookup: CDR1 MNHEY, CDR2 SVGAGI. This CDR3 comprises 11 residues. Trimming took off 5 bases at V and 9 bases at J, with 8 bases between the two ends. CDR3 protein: CASSEVGPQHF. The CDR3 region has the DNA TGTGCCAGCAGTGAGGTGGGGCCCCAGCATTTT.

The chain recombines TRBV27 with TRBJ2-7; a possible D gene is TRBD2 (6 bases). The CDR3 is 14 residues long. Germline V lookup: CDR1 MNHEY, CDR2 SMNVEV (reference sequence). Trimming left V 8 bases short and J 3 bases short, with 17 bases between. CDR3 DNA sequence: TGTGCCAGCTCACCTCGGGGCGGGGTCTACGAGCAGTACTTC. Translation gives CASSPRGGVYEQYF.

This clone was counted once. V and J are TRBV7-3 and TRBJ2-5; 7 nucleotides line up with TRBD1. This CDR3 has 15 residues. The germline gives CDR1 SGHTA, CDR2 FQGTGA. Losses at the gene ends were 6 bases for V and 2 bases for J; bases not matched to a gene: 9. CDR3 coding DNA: TGTGCCAGCAGGGAGGATCCGGGACAGCAAGAGACCCAGTACTTC. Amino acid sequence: CASREDPGQQETQYF.

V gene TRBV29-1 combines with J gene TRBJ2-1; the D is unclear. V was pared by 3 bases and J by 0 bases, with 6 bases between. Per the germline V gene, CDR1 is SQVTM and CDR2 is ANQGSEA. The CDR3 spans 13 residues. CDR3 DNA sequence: TGCAGCGTTGAGGGCCTCTCCTACAATGAGCAGTTCTTC. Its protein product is CSVEGLSYNEQFF.

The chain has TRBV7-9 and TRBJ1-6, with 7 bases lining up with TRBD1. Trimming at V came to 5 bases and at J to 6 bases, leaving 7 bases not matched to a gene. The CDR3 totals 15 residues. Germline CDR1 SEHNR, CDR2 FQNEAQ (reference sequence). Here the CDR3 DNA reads TGTGCCAGCAGCAGTGGGACAGAAATTAATTCACCCCTCCACTTT. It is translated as CASSSGTEINSPLHF.